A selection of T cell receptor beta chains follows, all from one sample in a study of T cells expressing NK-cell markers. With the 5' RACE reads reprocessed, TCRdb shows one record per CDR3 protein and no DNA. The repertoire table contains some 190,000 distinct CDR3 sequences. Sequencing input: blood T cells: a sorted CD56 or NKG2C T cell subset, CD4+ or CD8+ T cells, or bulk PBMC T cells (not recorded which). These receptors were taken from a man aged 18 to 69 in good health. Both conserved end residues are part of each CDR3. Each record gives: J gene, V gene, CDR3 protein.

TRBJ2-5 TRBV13 CASSPWTSGPKETQYF
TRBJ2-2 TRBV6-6 CAGSTVNTGELFF
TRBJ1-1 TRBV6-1 CASRQTGMNTEAFF
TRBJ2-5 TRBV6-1 CASSGGEQETQYF
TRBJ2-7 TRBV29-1 CSVEGRDRGSYEQYF
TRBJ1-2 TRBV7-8 CASSFGQGWSGYTF
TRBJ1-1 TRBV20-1 CSAKMWYTEAFF
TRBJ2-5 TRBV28 CASSSGGGRGQETQYF
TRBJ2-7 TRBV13 CASSDRTEGLAENYEQYF
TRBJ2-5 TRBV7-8 CASSTKDRGQETQYF
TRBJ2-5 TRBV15 CATSRGGGYQETQYF
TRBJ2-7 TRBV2 CASRNLRQGSYEQYF
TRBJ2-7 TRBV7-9 CASSLLAGDFYEQYF
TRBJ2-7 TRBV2 CASSVGGRAVYEQYF
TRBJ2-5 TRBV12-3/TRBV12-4 CASSLEVYRGQETQYF
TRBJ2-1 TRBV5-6 CASSLGWVGQGVEQFF
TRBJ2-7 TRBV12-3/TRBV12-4 CASSPNPFYEQYF
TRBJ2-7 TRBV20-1 CSARPEGSPGEQYF
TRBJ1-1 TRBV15 CATSRQGRTEAFF
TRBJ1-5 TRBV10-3 CAISESPRGHNQPQHF
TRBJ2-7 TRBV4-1 CASSLEPGQGSYEQYF
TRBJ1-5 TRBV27 CASRDRFRNQPQHF
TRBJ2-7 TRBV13 CASSPPEGRYSYEQYF
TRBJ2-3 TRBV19 CASSIGQGPADTQYF
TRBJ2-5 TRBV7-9 CASNSNRGSQETQYF
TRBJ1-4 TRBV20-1 CSARRQGTNEKLFF
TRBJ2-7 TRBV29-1 CSVELQGAIHYEQYF
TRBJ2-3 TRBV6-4 CASSARAGDTDTQYF
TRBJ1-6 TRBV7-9 CASSLDQSSSYNSPLHF
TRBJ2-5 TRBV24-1 CATSGDRGRREQETQYF
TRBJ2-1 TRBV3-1 CASSQEWTDGLAGGPVYEQFF
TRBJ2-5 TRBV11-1 CASSLGPGQPGQAVMAQYF
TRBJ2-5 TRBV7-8 CASKASGGVETQYF
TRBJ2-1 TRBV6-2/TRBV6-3 CASSYGLAGANNEQFF
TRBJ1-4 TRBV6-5 CASSSQGVDKKLFF
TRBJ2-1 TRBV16 CASSQFAEYNEQFF
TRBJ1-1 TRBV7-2 CASTLTPNTEAFF
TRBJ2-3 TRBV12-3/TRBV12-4 CASRGGQGATDTQYF